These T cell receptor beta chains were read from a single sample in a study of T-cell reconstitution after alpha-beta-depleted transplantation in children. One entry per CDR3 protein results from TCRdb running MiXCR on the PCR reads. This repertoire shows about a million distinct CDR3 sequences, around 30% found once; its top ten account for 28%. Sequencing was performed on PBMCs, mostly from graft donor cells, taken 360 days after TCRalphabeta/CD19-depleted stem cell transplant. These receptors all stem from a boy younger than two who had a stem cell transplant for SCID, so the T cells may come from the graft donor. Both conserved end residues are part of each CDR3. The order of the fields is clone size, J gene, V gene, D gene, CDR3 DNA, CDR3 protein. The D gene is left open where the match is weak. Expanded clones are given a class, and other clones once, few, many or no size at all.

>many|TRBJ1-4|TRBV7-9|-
TGTGCCAGCAGCTTAGACCGGGGAGTGGGCGAAAAACTGTTTTTT
CASSLDRGVGEKLFF
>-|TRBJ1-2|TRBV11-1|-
TGTGCCAGCAGCGGCGGGACACTGGTTGCCAACTATGGCTACACCTTC
CASSGGTLVANYGYTF
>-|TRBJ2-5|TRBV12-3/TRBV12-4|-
TGTGCCAGCAGTTTAAGGAACCAGGTGAACCAAGAGACCCAGTACTTC
CASSLRNQVNQETQYF
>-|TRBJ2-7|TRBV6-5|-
TGTGCCAGCGGACAGCCGATCTACGAGCAGTACTTC
CASGQPIYEQYF
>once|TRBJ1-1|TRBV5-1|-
TGCGCCAGCAGCTTGGAGGACCCAAACACTGAAGCTTTCTTT
CASSLEDPNTEAFF
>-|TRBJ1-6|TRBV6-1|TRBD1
TGTGCCAGCAGGTGGGGACAGGGTAATTCACCCCTCCACTTT
CASRWGQGNSPLHF
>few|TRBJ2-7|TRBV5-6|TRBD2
TGTGCCAGCAGCTTGGACGTTGGGAGGGTACCCTACGAGCAGTACTTC
CASSLDVGRVPYEQYF
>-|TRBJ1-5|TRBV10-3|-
TGTGCCATCAGTGTGAGCGACAGGAGGGGCAATCAGCCCCAGCATTTT
CAISVSDRRGNQPQHF
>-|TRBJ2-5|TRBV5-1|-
TGCGCCAGCACCCGGGCAAAATCCCCACTCCAAGAGACCCAGTACTTC
CASTRAKSPLQETQYF
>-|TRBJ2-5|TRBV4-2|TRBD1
TGTGCCAGCAGCCAAGGCGACAGGGTGTCAGAGACCCAGTACTTC
CASSQGDRVSETQYF
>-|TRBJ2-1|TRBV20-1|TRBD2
TGCAGTGCTAGAGGCAGCGGGGGCATCTACAATGAGCAGTTCTTC
CSARGSGGIYNEQFF
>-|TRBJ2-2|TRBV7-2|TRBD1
TGTGCCAGCAGCCGGACGACAGGGGGGACCGGGGAGCTGTTTTTT
CASSRTTGGTGELFF
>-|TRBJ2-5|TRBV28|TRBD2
TGTGCCAGCAGTTCTCAATTAGCGGGGGAGACATCGGAGACCCAGTACTTC
CASSSQLAGETSETQYF
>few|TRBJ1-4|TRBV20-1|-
TGCAGTGCTAGACAGGGCAGGGGCGCAACTAATGAAAAACTGTTTTTT
CSARQGRGATNEKLFF
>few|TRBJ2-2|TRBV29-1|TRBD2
TGCAGCGTTGCTGCACGTGGTAGCGGGGGGACCCCGAACACCGGGGAGCTGTTTTTT
CSVAARGSGGTPNTGELFF